These 27 T cell receptor beta chains came from one sample sequenced in a study of cytomegalovirus exposure and HLA in healthy donors. Amplification used 60 Vbeta primers and 13 Jbeta primers. Data came from immunoSEQ multiplex PCR; TCRdb stores just in-frame clones and leaves some out. Among 200,000 to 250,000 clones listed, about four fifths were seen once. Sample: PBMCs. The receptors were sampled from a woman aged 40 to 49 in good health and CMV-seropositive.

CDR3 region: CASSFTRGRLYGYTF. The CDR3 coding sequence is TGTGCCAGCAGTTTCACCAGGGGGCGATTATATGGCTACACCTTC. The chain employs TRBV27 and TRBJ1-2; 8 bases align to TRBD1. The CDR3 length is 15 residues. Looked up from germline, CDR1 is MNHEY and CDR2 is SMNVEV (reference sequence). V lost 3 bases, J lost 5 bases, and 8 bases stayed unmatched.

The V call is TRBV7-9, the J call TRBJ2-1, with TRBD2 identical over 9 bases. The CDR3 is 19 amino acids. The J segment lost 12 bases and the V segment lost 2 bases, leaving 23 bases of the junction unmatched. CDR1 and CDR2 from the germline V gene are SEHNR and FQNEAQ (reference sequence). The CDR3 region has the DNA TGTGCCAGCAGCTTAACCCCCTTACTAGCGGGCGTAGAGGGTAGATGGCAGTTCTTC. Its translation: CASSLTPLLAGVEGRWQFF.

The rearrangement uses TRBV7-2 and TRBJ2-6; TRBD2 aligns across 12 bases. The ends lost 5 bases at V and 2 bases at J; junction bases unmatched: 10. The CDR3 is 19 residues long. Germline V CDR1 and CDR2: SGHTA, FQGNSA. The CDR3 nucleotides are TGTGCCAGCAGCCCCGGGCTACTAGCGGGAGGTGCTGGGGCCAACGTCCTGACTTTC. Translated, it gives CASSPGLLAGGAGANVLTF.

This clone was found once. The V gene is TRBV5-5, the J gene TRBJ2-7, with a possible D match to TRBD2 (6 bases). The CDR3 has 15 amino acids. CDR1 and CDR2 (germline): SGHKS, YYEKEE (reference sequence). V was clipped by 2 bases and J by 5 bases, with 17 bases between them. The CDR3 coding sequence is TGTGCCAGCAGCTTCGGGCGACTAGGCCTGGACGAGCAGTACTTC. This codes for CASSFGRLGLDEQYF.

V is TRBV27 and J is TRBJ2-7; 9 nucleotides line up with TRBD1. Germline V gene sequence: CDR1 MNHEY, CDR2 SMNVEV (reference sequence). The CDR3 runs to 16 residues. With 5 bases clipped from V and 0 bases from J, the junction kept 8 bases outside the gene matches. CDR3 DNA: TGTGCCAGCAGTCTGGGGACAGGGAAGGTCTCCTACGAGCAGTACTTC. Encoded protein: CASSLGTGKVSYEQYF.

The chain is built from TRBV7-9 and TRBJ2-1; 12 bases fit TRBD2. Unmatched junction bases numbered 8, after V lost 1 base and J lost 13 bases. Per germline, CDR1 SEHNR and CDR2 FQNEAQ (reference sequence). The CDR3 sequence is 15 residues long. CDR3 DNA: TGTGCCAGCAGCTTAGGGGGGACACTAGCGGGAGGCCAGTTCTTC. Translated, it gives CASSLGGTLAGGQFF.

The chain employs TRBV5-1 and TRBJ2-5; a weak D match, TRBD1 (5 bases). V gave up 2 bases and J gave up 5 bases, with 16 bases separating them. The CDR3 spans 15 residues. Germline CDR1 is SGHRS and CDR2 is YFSETQ. The CDR3: CASSLETAFQETQYF. The DNA of the CDR3 is TGCGCCAGCAGCTTAGAGACAGCGTTTCAGGAGACCCAGTACTTC.

The chain joins TRBV7-3 to TRBJ2-2, with D possibly matching TRBD1 (6 bases). Deletions cut 5 bases from V and 5 bases from J, with 18 bases between. This CDR3 has 16 amino acids. Per germline, CDR1 SGHTA and CDR2 FQGTGA. This chain's CDR3 is CASSPNNNRVTGELFF. The CDR3 DNA sequence: TGTGCCAGCAGCCCCAATAATAACAGGGTTACCGGGGAGCTGTTTTTT.

The gene calls are TRBV5-4 and TRBJ2-7, with D possibly being TRBD1 (6 bases). The V gene's germline CDR1 is SGHNT and CDR2 YYREEE (reference sequence). CDR3 length equals 14 residues. Trimming shortened V by 3 bases and J by 3 bases, and 13 bases separated the two germline ends. The CDR3 DNA is TGTGCCAGCAGCTGGGGGCGGGCGGGCTACGAGCAGTACTTC. This gives the protein CASSWGRAGYEQYF.

In its sample, this clone was seen once. This sample includes further DNA sequences coding for the same CDR3. The chain employs TRBV4-1 and TRBJ2-4, with D perhaps matching TRBD2 (6 bases). Germline CDR1 MGHRA, CDR2 YSYEKL. The ends were cut back, 0 bases at V and 2 bases at J, with 23 bases in the middle. CDR3 length: 20 amino acids. DNA for the CDR3: TGCGCCAGCAGCCAAGACGTCATACTAGGGACTTGGTTGACCAAAAACATTCAGTACTTC. Amino acid sequence: CASSQDVILGTWLTKNIQYF.

V usage is TRBV13 and J usage is TRBJ2-3, with a possible D match to TRBD1 (6 bases). Germline lookup yields CDR1 PRHDT and CDR2 FYEKMQ (reference sequence). CDR3 length: 13 amino acids. Trimming left V 2 bases short and J 8 bases short, with 11 bases between. The CDR3 is CASSLQKGVTQYF. The CDR3 DNA reads TGTGCCAGCAGCTTACAGAAGGGGGTTACGCAGTATTTT.

The chain combines TRBV2 with TRBJ2-6; 7 nucleotides line up with TRBD1. This CDR3 region has 15 residues. V was pared by 6 bases and J by 2 bases, with 4 bases of the junction left unmatched. In germline, CDR1 is SNHLY, CDR2 FYNNEI. The CDR3 DNA sequence: TGTGCCAGCAGGGATGACAGGGCTGGGGCCAACGTCCTGACTTTC. Protein sequence: CASRDDRAGANVLTF.

The table lists this clone with a few counts. The chain recombines TRBV4-3 with TRBJ1-1; D unclear. This CDR3 is 14 amino acids long. Per germline, CDR1 LGHNA and CDR2 YSLEER. V was clipped by 1 base and J by 7 bases, with 13 bases between them. The CDR3 is CASSQVSRENEAFF. CDR3 nucleotides: TGCGCCAGCAGCCAAGTGTCACGGGAAAATGAAGCTTTCTTT.

The rearrangement links TRBV6-5 to TRBJ2-5; 12 bases are shared with TRBD2. Judging by the DNA end, TRBJ2-7 fits better; the J call may be wrong. Germline CDR1 reads MNHEY; CDR2 reads SVGAGI. The CDR3 contains 16 residues. CDR3 residues: CASSFLGLAGSYEQYF. The CDR3 DNA sequence: TGTGCCAGCAGTTTTCTGGGACTAGCGGGTTCCTACGAGCAGTACTTC.

The chain joins TRBV7-3 to TRBJ2-1; 8 bases agree with TRBD2. V shed 2 bases and J 6 bases; nucleotides not matched to a gene: 6. Germline V gene data show CDR1 as SGHTA and CDR2 as FQGTGA. This CDR3 comprises 15 residues. In nucleotides, the CDR3 is TGTGCCAGCAGCTTAGGCACTAGCGGATTCAATGAGCAGTTCTTC. It specifies CASSLGTSGFNEQFF.

This clone has only a few counts. The chain joins TRBV19 to TRBJ1-1; D is perhaps TRBD1 (5 bases). Germline values: CDR1 LNHDA, CDR2 SQIVND (reference sequence). CDR3 length: 12 amino acids. The ends were cut back, 6 bases at V and 3 bases at J, with 8 bases in the middle. For the CDR3, the DNA is TGTGCCAGTAGGTCCAGGGACACTGAAGCTTTCTTT. It translates to CASRSRDTEAFF. The complete variable domain, with remaining parts taken from reference TRBV19 and TRBJ1-1, reads DGGITQSPKYLFRKEGQNVTLSCEQNLNHDAMYWYRQDPGQGLRLIYYSQIVNDFQKGDIAEGYSVSREKKESFPLTVTSAQKNPTAFYLCASRSRDTEAFFGQGTRLTVV.

In regard to this clone: This specimen includes other DNA sequences encoding the same CDR3. J is TRBJ1-1 and V is TRBV30, with D tentatively TRBD1 (5 bases). Per germline, CDR1 GTSNPN and CDR2 SVGIG (reference sequence). This CDR3 is built from 13 residues. Trimming removed 1 base from V and 1 base from J, with 7 bases in between. CDR3 DNA: TGTGCCTGGAGTGGGCAGGGGAACACTGAAGCTTTCTTT. Translating gives CAWSGQGNTEAFF.

The chain is built from TRBV4-1 and TRBJ2-1; TRBD2 matches at 10 bases. The V segment lost 0 bases and the J segment 7 bases; nucleotides outside the gene matches: 6. CDR3 length equals 16 residues. The germline V gene encodes CDR1 MGHRA and CDR2 YSYEKL. The DNA for the CDR3 is TGCGCCAGCAGCCAAGATCGCGGTAGCGGGGGGAATGAGCAGTTCTTC. Translating gives CASSQDRGSGGNEQFF.

This chain connects TRBV29-1 to TRBJ2-6; D possibly corresponds to TRBD1 (5 bases). Trimming took off 2 bases at V and 0 bases at J, with 8 bases between the two ends. Germline-derived CDR1 and CDR2 are SQVTM and ANQGSEA. The CDR3 sequence is 15 residues long. The CDR3 DNA reads TGCAGCGTTGAACCCCAGGGCTCTGGGGCCAACGTCCTGACTTTC. It is translated as CSVEPQGSGANVLTF.

V usage is TRBV7-2 and J usage is TRBJ1-2; D is perhaps TRBD1 (5 bases). Trimming pared 0 bases from V and 11 bases from J, leaving 7 bases between. Germline V lookup: CDR1 SGHTA, CDR2 FQGNSA. This CDR3 contains 11 residues. CDR3 region: CASSLAQEYTF. In nucleotides, the CDR3 is TGTGCCAGCAGCTTAGCACAGGAATACACCTTC.

This clone came up a few times. The chain links TRBV5-1 to TRBJ2-3; 8 bases align to TRBD1. V was pared by 2 bases and J by 2 bases, with 4 bases of the junction left unmatched. The CDR3 length is 15 residues. Germline loops: CDR1 SGHRS, CDR2 YFSETQ. CDR3 in amino acids: CASSLSGQDTDTQYF. For the CDR3, the DNA is TGCGCCAGCAGCTTATCGGGACAGGACACAGATACGCAGTATTTT.

The chain uses TRBV5-4 and TRBJ2-3; 11 bases are a match to TRBD2. Germline V gene data show CDR1 as SGHNT and CDR2 as YYREEE (reference sequence). V gave up 4 bases and J gave up 2 bases; unmatched junction bases: 3. The CDR3 contains 15 residues. The chain's CDR3 is CASSLTSGTTDTQYF. The CDR3 bases are TGTGCCAGCAGCCTGACTAGCGGGACCACAGATACGCAGTATTTT.

The chain has TRBV10-3 and TRBJ2-2; TRBD1 is a possible D gene (5 bases). The V gene lost 2 bases and the J gene lost 0 bases, with 13 bases spanning the gap. Germline V gene sequence: CDR1 ENHRY, CDR2 SYGVKD. This CDR3 region has 17 residues. Here the CDR3 reads CAISEPRSGPNTGELFF. DNA for the CDR3: TGTGCCATCAGTGAGCCCCGATCAGGGCCGAACACCGGGGAGCTGTTTTTT.

Of note for this clone: Other DNA sequences from this sample encode an identical CDR3 as well. This rearrangement joins TRBV18 to TRBJ1-6; no definite D call. Germline V gene data show CDR1 as KGHSH and CDR2 as LQKENI. The CDR3 totals 16 residues. V was pared by 1 base and J by 0 bases, with 7 bases between. CDR3 region: CASSPQPSSYNSPLHF. Written as DNA, the CDR3 is TGTGCCAGCTCACCACAACCGAGCTCCTATAATTCACCCCTCCACTTT. Full variable domain (rest looked up from reference TRBV18 and TRBJ1-6): NAGVMQNPRHLVRRRGQEARLRCSPMKGHSHVYWYRQLPEEGLKFMVYLQKENIIDESGMPKERFSAEFPKEGPSILRIQQVVRGDSAAYFCASSPQPSSYNSPLHFGNGTRLTVT.

For this clone: The sample contains more than one DNA sequence encoding this CDR3. The rearrangement links TRBV7-9 to TRBJ2-2; a possible D gene is TRBD1 (5 bases). In germline, CDR1 is SEHNR, CDR2 FQNEAQ (reference sequence). Trimming cost V 2 bases and J 1 base, with 5 bases left between them. The CDR3 length is 14 residues. The CDR3 nucleotides are TGTGCCAGCAGCTTAAGGGGGAACACCGGGGAGCTGTTTTTT. Translated: CASSLRGNTGELFF.

In nucleotides, the CDR3 is TGTGCCAGCAGCGTAAGGGGCGGGGGGGACGGAGATACGCAGTATTTT. Protein product: CASSVRGGGDGDTQYF. This sequence joins TRBV9 and TRBJ2-3; 9 bases line up with TRBD2. Losses at the gene ends were 1 base for V and 5 bases for J; bases not matched to a gene: 8. Germline V CDR1 and CDR2: SGDLS, YYNGEE. The CDR3 spans 16 residues. The complete variable domain, with remaining parts taken from reference TRBV9 and TRBJ2-3, reads DSGVTQTPKHLITATGQRVTLRCSPRSGDLSVYWYQQSLDQGLQFLIQYYNGEERAKGNILERFSAQQFPDLHSELNLSSLELGDSALYFCASSVRGGGDGDTQYFGPGTRLTVL.

The genes are TRBV7-3 and TRBJ2-3; D gene unclear. The V end was cut by 4 bases, the J end by 4 bases, with 9 bases between. This CDR3 is built from 13 residues. Looked up from germline, CDR1 is SGHTA and CDR2 is FQGTGA. This chain's CDR3 is CASSSMGADTQYF. DNA for the CDR3: TGTGCCAGCAGCTCGATGGGCGCAGATACGCAGTATTTT.